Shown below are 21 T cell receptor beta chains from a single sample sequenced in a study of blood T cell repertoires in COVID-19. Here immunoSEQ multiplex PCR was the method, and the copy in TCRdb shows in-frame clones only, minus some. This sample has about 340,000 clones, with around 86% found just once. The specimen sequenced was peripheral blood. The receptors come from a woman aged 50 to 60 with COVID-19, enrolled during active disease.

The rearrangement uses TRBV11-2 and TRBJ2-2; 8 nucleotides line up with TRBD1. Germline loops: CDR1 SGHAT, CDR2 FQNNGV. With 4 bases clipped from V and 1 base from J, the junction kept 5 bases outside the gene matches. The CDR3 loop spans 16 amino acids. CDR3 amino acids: CASSSRTGRNTGELFF. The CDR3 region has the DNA TGTGCCAGCAGCTCTCGGACAGGGAGGAACACCGGGGAGCTGTTTTTT.

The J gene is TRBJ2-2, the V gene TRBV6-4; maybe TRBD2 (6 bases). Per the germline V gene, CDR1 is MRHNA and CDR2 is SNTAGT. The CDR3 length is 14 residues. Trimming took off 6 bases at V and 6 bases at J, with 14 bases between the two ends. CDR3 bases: TGTGCCAGCAGCCGGGGGTCCTTCGCCGGGGAGCTGTTTTTT. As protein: CASSRGSFAGELFF.

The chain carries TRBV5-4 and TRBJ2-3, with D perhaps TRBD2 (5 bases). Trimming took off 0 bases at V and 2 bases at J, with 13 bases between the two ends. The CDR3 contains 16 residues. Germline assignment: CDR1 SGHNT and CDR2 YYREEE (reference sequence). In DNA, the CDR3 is TGTGCCAGCAGCTTGGGTCTGGCTAGCTACACAGATACGCAGTATTTT. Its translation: CASSLGLASYTDTQYF. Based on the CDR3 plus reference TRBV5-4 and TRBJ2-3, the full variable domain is ETGVTQSPTHLIKTRGQQVTLRCSSQSGHNTVSWYQQALGQGPQFIFQYYREEENGRGNFPPRFSGLQFPNYSSELNVNALELDDSALYLCASSLGLASYTDTQYFGPGTRLTVL.

In DNA, the CDR3 is TGCAGCGTTCTACCCCCGGGGGACACTGAAGCTTTCTTT. It codes for CSVLPPGDTEAFF. This chain joins TRBV29-1 and TRBJ1-1, with D possibly TRBD1 on 5 matching bases. The CDR3 loop spans 13 amino acids. The ends were cut back, 5 bases at V and 3 bases at J, with 13 bases in the middle. Germline CDR1 reads SQVTM; CDR2 reads ANQGSEA.

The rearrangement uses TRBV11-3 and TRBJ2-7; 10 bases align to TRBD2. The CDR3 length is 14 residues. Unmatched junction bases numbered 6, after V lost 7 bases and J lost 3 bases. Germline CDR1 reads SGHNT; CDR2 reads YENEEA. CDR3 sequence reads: CASTQREGHYEQYF. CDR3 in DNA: TGTGCCAGCACCCAGCGGGAGGGCCACTACGAGCAGTACTTC.

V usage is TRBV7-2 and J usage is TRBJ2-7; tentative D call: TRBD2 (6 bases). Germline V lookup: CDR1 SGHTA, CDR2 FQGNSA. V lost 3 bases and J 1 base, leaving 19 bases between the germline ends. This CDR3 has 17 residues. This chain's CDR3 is CASSLEGWGSGSYEQYF. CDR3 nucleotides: TGTGCCAGCAGCTTGGAGGGGTGGGGGAGTGGGTCCTACGAGCAGTACTTC.

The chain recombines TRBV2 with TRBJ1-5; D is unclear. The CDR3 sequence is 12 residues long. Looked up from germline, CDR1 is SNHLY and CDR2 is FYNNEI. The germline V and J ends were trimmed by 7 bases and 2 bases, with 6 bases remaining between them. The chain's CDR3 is CASTRGNQPQHF. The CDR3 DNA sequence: TGTGCCAGCACTCGGGGCAATCAGCCCCAGCATTTT.

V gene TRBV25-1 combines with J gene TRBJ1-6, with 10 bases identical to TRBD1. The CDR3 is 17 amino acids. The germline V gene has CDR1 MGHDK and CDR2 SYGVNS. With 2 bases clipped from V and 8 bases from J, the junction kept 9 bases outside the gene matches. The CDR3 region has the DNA TGTGCCAGCAGTGAAGGCTTCCGACAGGGGGCCTATTCACCCCTCCACTTT. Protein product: CASSEGFRQGAYSPLHF.

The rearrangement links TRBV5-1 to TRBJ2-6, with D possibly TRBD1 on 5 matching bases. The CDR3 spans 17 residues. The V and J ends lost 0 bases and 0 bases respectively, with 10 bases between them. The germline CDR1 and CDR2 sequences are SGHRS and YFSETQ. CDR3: CASSLGQQLSGANVLTF. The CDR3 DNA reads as TGCGCCAGCAGCTTGGGACAGCAACTCTCTGGGGCCAACGTCCTGACTTTC.

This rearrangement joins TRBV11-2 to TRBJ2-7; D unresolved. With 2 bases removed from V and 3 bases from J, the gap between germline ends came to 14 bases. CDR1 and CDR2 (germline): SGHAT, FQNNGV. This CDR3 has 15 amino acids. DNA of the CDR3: TGTGCCAGCAGCTTAAGGCTAGATAACTTCTACGAGCAGTACTTC. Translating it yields CASSLRLDNFYEQYF.

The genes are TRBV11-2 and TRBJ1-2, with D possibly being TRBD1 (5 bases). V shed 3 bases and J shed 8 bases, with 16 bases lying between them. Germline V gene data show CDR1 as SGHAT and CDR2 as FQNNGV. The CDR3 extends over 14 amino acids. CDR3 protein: CASSFLPGGDGYTF. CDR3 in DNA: TGTGCCAGCAGCTTCCTTCCGGGAGGGGACGGCTACACCTTC.

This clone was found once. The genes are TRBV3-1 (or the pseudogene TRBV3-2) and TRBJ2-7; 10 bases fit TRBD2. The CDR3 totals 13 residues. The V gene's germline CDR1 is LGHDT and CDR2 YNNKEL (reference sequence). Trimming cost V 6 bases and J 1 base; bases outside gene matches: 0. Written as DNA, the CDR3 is TGTGCCAGCAGACTAGCGGGGTCCTACGAGCAGTACTTC. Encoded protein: CASRLAGSYEQYF.

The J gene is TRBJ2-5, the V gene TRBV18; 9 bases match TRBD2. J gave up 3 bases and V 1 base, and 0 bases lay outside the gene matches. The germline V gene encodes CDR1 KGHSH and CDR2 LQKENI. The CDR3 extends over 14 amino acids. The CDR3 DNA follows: TGTGCCAGCTCACCACTAGCGGGAGAAGAGACCCAGTACTTC. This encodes CASSPLAGEETQYF.

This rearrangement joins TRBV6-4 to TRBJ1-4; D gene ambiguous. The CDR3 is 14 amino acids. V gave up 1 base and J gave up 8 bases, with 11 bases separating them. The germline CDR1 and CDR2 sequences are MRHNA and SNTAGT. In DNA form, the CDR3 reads TGTGCCAGCAGTGACTGGTGGGTCGGGGAAAAACTGTTTTTT. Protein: CASSDWWVGEKLFF.

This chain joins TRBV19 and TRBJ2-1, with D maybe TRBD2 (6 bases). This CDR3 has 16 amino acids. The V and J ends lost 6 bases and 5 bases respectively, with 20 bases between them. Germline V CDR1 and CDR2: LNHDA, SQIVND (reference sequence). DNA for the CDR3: TGTGCCAGTAGCAAGGCCGGGACTCGGACCAACAATGAGCAGTTCTTC. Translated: CASSKAGTRTNNEQFF.

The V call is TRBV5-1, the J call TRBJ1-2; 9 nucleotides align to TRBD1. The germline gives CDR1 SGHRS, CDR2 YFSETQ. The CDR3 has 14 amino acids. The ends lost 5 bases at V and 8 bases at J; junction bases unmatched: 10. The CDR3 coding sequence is TGCGCCAGCAGACATCCAACCGGGACAGGGGGCTACACCTTC. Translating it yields CASRHPTGTGGYTF.

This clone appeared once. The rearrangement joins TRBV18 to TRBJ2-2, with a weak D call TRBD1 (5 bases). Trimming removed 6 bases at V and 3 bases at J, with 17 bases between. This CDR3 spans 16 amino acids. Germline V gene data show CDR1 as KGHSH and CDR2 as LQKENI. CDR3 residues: CASSPDMGLDTGELFF. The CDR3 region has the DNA TGTGCCAGCTCCCCGGACATGGGGTTGGACACCGGGGAGCTGTTTTTT.

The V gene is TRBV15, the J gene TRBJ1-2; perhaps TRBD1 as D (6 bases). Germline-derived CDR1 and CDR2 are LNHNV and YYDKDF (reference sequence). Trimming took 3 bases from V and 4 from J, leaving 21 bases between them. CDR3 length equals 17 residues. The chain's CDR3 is CATSSELKQGVIYGYTF. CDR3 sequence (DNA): TGTGCCACCAGCAGTGAGTTGAAACAGGGAGTGATCTATGGCTACACCTTC.

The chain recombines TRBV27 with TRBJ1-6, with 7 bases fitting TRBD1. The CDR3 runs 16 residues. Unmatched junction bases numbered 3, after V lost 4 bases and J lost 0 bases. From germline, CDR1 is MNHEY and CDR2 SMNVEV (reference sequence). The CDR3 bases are TGTGCCAGCAGTTCTGGACAGGTCTCCTATAATTCACCCCTCCACTTT. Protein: CASSSGQVSYNSPLHF.

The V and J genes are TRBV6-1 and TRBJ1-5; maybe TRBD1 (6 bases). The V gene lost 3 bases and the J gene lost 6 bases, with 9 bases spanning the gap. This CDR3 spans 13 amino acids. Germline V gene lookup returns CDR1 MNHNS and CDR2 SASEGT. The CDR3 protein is CASSDRGSQPQHF. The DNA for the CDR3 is TGTGCCAGCAGTGACAGGGGTAGTCAGCCCCAGCATTTT.

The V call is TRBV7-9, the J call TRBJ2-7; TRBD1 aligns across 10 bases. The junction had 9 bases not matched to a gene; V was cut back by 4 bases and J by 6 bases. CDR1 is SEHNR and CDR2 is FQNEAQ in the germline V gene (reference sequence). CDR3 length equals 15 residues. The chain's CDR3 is CASSSIPGQGLEQYF. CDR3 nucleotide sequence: TGTGCCAGCAGCTCCATTCCGGGACAGGGGCTCGAGCAGTACTTC.